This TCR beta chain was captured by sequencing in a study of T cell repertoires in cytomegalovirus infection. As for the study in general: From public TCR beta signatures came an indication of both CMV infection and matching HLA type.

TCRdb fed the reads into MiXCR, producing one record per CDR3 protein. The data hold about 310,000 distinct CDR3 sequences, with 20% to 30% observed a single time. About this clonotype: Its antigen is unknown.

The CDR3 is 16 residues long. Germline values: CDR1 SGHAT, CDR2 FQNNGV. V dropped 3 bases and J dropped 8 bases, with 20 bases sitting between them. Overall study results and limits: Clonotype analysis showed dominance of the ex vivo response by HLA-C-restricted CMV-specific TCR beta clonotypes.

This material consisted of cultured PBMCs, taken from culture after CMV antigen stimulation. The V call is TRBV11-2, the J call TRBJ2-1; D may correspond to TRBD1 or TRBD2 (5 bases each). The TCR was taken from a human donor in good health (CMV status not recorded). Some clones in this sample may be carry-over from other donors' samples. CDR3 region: CASSFFRDGPGDEQFF. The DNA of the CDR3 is TGTGCCAGCAGCTTTTTCCGGGACGGACCTGGGGATGAGCAGTTCTTC.